This is a list of T cell receptor beta chains from one sample in a study of shared clonotypes between healthy human individuals. The method was immunoSEQ multiplex PCR; TCRdb's version includes in-frame clones alone and lacks a portion of them. The repertoire holds more than 550,000 clones, with over 55% as singletons. The specimen was memory CD4+ T cells sorted from blood. The receptor set was obtained from a woman aged 30 to 39 in good health. CDR3s include the opening cysteine and the closing phenylalanine or tryptophan. A D gene is named only where the DNA matches it firmly. Only part of the rows carry a size: once, few, many, or a class if the clone is expanded.

size,D,V,J,CDR3,DNA
NA,NA,TRBV4-1,TRBJ2-4,CASSQGRMDIQYF,TGCGCCAGCAGCCAGGGACGGATGGACATTCAGTACTTC
NA,NA,TRBV11-1,TRBJ2-7,CASSLGGSGSYEQYF,TGTGCCAGCAGCTTGGGGGGAAGCGGTTCCTACGAGCAGTACTTC
NA,NA,TRBV9,TRBJ2-1,CASSALPSGKGSSEQFF,TGTGCCAGCAGCGCCCTCCCGTCAGGGAAAGGCTCGTCGGAGCAGTTCTTC
once,TRBD1,TRBV6-1,TRBJ2-7,CASQTGAGGSYEQYF,TGTGCCAGCCAGACTGGGGCAGGGGGCTCCTACGAGCAGTACTTC
NA,NA,TRBV27,TRBJ2-7,CASSFAPFGGEAREQYF,TGTGCCAGCAGTTTCGCCCCCTTCGGCGGAGAGGCTAGAGAGCAGTACTTC
NA,NA,TRBV7-9,TRBJ2-6,CASSLGTSSGANVLTF,TGTGCCAGCAGCCTAGGTACATCCTCTGGGGCCAACGTCCTGACTTTC
NA,NA,TRBV28,TRBJ2-1,CASSLSPVYNEQFF,TGTGCCAGCAGTTTATCCCCAGTCTACAATGAGCAGTTCTTC
NA,TRBD2,TRBV29-1,TRBJ2-7,CSIQGGSYEQYF,TGCAGCATTCAGGGCGGGAGCTACGAGCAGTACTTC
NA,NA,TRBV21-1,TRBJ1-1,CASSKTQRYRDLNTEAFF,TGTGCCAGCAGCAAAACCCAGCGATACAGGGACTTGAACACTGAAGCTTTCTTT
NA,TRBD2,TRBV27,TRBJ2-7,CASSLSGSPPYEQYF,TGTGCCAGCAGTTTAAGCGGGAGTCCCCCCTACGAGCAGTACTTC